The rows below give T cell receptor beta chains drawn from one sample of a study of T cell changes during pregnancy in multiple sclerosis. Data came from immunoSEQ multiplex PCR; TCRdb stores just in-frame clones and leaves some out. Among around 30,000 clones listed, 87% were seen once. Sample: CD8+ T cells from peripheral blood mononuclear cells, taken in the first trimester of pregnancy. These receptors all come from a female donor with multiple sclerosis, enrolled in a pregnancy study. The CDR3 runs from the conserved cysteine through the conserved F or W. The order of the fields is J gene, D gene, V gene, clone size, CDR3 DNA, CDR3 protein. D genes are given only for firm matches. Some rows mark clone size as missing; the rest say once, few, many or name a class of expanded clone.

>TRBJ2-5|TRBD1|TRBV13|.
TGTGCCAGCAGCTCCAGAAGACAGGGTCAAGAGACCCAGTACTTC
CASSSRRQGQETQYF
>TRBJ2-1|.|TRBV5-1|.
TGCGCCAGCAGCTCCGAAATGGGACATCCCAATGAGCAGTTCTTC
CASSSEMGHPNEQFF
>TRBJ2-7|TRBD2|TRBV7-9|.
TGTGCCAGCAGTAGCGGGAGAAGCGAGCAGTACTTC
CASSSGRSEQYF
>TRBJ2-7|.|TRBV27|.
TGTGCCAGCAGTTTAAACAGGCTCTATGAGCAGTACTTC
CASSLNRLYEQYF
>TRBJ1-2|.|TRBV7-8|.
TGTGCCAGCAGCCAAGACAGCTATGGCTACACCTTC
CASSQDSYGYTF
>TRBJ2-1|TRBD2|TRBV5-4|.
TGTGCCAGCAGCCAAGCCGGACTAGTGAACTACAATGAGCAGTTCTTC
CASSQAGLVNYNEQFF
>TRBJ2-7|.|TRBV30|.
TGTGCCTGGAGTGGGGGGGTTGACGAGCAGTACTTC
CAWSGGVDEQYF
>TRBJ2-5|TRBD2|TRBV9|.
TGTGCCAGCAGCGTAGAACTAGCGGGGGTCCAAGAGACCCAGTACTTC
CASSVELAGVQETQYF
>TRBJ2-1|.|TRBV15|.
TGTGCCACCAGCAGTCTGGGGGGTGAGCAGTTCTTC
CATSSLGGEQFF
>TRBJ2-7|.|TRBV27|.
TGTGCCAGCAGTCCGCTTCGACAGGCGGCCTACGAGCAGTACTTC
CASSPLRQAAYEQYF
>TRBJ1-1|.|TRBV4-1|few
TGCGCCAGCAGCGAACGGGTAAACACTGAAGCTTTCTTT
CASSERVNTEAFF
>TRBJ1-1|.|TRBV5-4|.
TGTGCCAGCAGCTTATCAGGGATCCCTGAAGCTTTCTTT
CASSLSGIPEAFF
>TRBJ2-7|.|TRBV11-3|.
TGTGCCAGCAGCTTAGATGGGTCCGGAGCCTACGAGCAGTACTTC
CASSLDGSGAYEQYF
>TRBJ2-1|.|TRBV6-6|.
TGTGCCAGCAGTTACCCTAGCGAGGGTAACAATGAGCAGTTCTTC
CASSYPSEGNNEQFF
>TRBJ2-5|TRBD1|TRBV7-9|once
TGTGCCAGCAGCCCCCGGGACCCCGACGGACAGGTCATCGGGACCCAGTACTTC
CASSPRDPDGQVIGTQYF
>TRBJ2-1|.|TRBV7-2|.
TGTGCCAGCAGCTTAGCATCTCATTTCGCGGATGAGCAGTTCTTC
CASSLASHFADEQFF
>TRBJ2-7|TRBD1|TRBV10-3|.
TGTGCCATCAGTGAGGTCGGGACAGGGGGGCGCGAGCAGTACTTC
CAISEVGTGGREQYF
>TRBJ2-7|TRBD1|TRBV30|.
TGTGCCTGGGCCGGGACAGGGGGGTCCTACGAGCAGTACTTC
CAWAGTGGSYEQYF
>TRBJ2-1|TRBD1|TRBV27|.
TGTGCCAGCAGTTTAGCGGGACAGGCTTACAATGAGCAGTTCTTC
CASSLAGQAYNEQFF
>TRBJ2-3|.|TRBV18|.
TGTGCCAGCTCACCGGAGGGGAGCACAGATACGCAGTATTTT
CASSPEGSTDTQYF
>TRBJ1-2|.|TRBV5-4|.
TGTGCCAGCAGCTTGGCGGGTTACTTCTATGGCTACACCTTC
CASSLAGYFYGYTF
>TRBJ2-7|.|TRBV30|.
TGTGCCTGGGGAGGGGGGGGAAACTACGAGCAGTACTTC
CAWGGGGNYEQYF
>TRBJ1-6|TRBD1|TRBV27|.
TGTGCCAGCAGTTTGTGGCAGGGGGCAGGAAATTCACCCCTCCACTTT
CASSLWQGAGNSPLHF
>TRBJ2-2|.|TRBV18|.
TGTGCCAGCTCACCACAGGACACGGTGGGCACCGGGGAGCTGTTTTTT
CASSPQDTVGTGELFF
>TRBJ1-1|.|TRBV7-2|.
TGTTCGGTCCTGAGTGCGGACACTGAAGCTTTCTTT
CSVLSADTEAFF
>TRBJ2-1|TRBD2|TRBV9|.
TGTGCCAGGCGAGCGGGAGGGCCGGATGAGCAGTTCTTC
CARRAGGPDEQFF
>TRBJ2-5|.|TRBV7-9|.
TGTGCCAGCACCGCTCCCGGAGAACAAGAGACCCAGTACTTC
CASTAPGEQETQYF
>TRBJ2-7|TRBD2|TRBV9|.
TGTGCCAGCAGCATACGGACTAGCGGGGGCGAGCAGTACTTC
CASSIRTSGGEQYF
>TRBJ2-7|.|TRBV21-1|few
TGTGCCAGCAGCAAAAATGCGGGAGGGAGTTACGAGCAGTACTTC
CASSKNAGGSYEQYF
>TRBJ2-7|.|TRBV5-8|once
TGTGCCAGCAACTGGGGGGAACCGCCGGAGGAGCAGTACTTC
CASNWGEPPEEQYF
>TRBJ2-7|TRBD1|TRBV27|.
TGTGCCAGCAGTTTTTCGACAGGGCCCACCTCCTACGAGCAGTACTTC
CASSFSTGPTSYEQYF
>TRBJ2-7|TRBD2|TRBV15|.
TGTGCCACCAGCAGAGAACGAGCGGGAGGGCCTTCGGACGAGCAGTACTTC
CATSRERAGGPSDEQYF
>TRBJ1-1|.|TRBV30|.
TGTGCCTGGAGTGTATCGACTAACACTGAAGCTTTCTTT
CAWSVSTNTEAFF
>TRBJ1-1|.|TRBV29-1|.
TGCAGCGTCGGACAGTTGAACACTGAAGCTTTCTTT
CSVGQLNTEAFF
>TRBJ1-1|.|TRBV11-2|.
TGTGCCAGCAGCCCCTCCCCGGGAGGGATGAACACTGAAGCTTTCTTT
CASSPSPGGMNTEAFF
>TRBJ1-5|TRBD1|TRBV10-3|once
TGTGCCATCAGTGAGGGGACAGAACCCAGCAATCAGCCCCAGCATTTT
CAISEGTEPSNQPQHF
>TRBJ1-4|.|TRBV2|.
TGTGCCAGCAGTGAAGTTGCCGGTCTAGAGGATGAAAAACTGTTTTTT
CASSEVAGLEDEKLFF
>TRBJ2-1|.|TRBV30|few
TGTGCCTGGAATAGTGGGGCAGCGTCCAATGAGCAGTTCTTC
CAWNSGAASNEQFF
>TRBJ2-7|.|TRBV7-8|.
TGTGCCAGCAACCTAATGGGCAGGTCCTACGAGCAGTACTTC
CASNLMGRSYEQYF
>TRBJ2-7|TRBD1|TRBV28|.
TGTGCCAGCAGTTTAAGGGGACAGATCTACGAGCAGTACTTC
CASSLRGQIYEQYF
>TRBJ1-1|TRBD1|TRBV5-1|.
TGCGCCAGCAGCTCCGGGACAGGGGGCGACACTGAAGCTTTCTTT
CASSSGTGGDTEAFF
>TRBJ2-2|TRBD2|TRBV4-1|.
TGCGCCAGCAGCCAAGAAGGAGGCGGGGGTAACACCGGGGAGCTGTTTTTT
CASSQEGGGGNTGELFF
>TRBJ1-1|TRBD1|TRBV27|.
TGTGCCAGCAGTCCACTAGACAGGGCGAACACTGAAGCTTTCTTT
CASSPLDRANTEAFF
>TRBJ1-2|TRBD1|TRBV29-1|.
TGCAGCGTTCCCGACGGGACAGGGTCCGGCTACACCTTC
CSVPDGTGSGYTF
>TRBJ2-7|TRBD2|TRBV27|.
TGTGCCAGCAGTCCCGGACTAGCGGGAGGTGTTTACGAGCAGTACTTC
CASSPGLAGGVYEQYF
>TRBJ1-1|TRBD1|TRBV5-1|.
TGCGCCAGCAGCTTTAGTATACAGGGGACCACTGAAGCTTTCTTT
CASSFSIQGTTEAFF
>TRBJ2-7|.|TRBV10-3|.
TGTGCCATCAGTGAGTCGGAGGACGAGCAGTACTTC
CAISESEDEQYF
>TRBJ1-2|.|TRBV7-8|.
TGTGCCAGCGCCAGGGCTAACTATGGCTACACCTTC
CASARANYGYTF
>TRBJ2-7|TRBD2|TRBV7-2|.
TGTGCCAGCAGCTTATTGGGACTAGCAAACGAGCAGTACTTC
CASSLLGLANEQYF
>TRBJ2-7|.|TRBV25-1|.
TGTGCCAGCAGTCAAAGCGGCGAGCAGTACTTC
CASSQSGEQYF
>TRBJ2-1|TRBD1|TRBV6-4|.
TGTGCCAGCAAACCCGGGACAGAAAACAATGAGCAGTTCTTC
CASKPGTENNEQFF
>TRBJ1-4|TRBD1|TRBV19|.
TGTGCCAGTAGCGGACAGGGTGAAAAACTGTTTTTT
CASSGQGEKLFF